A single sample is the source of the 26 T cell receptor beta chains below, sequenced in a study of control samples from healthy donors and cancer patients. Assay used: immunoSEQ multiplex PCR; TCRdb lists only in-frame clones, some missing. Here the sample spans over 150,000 clones, 85% to 95% being singletons. Sequenced material: blood. The receptors here all came from a woman aged 18-30 years in good health.

In the case of this clone: The junction differs from germline at one of its ends, possibly a read error. The chain uses TRBV7-7 and TRBJ2-5, with 11 bases fitting TRBD1. The CDR3 spans 16 residues. Germline CDR1 and CDR2: SSHAT and FNYEAQ (reference sequence). CDR3 sequence reads: CASSLPGQGGQETQYF. The CDR3 nucleotides are TGTGCTAGCAGCTTACCGGGACAGGGGGGTCAAGAGACCCAGTACTTC.

The chain recombines TRBV7-2 with TRBJ2-7; 12 positions agree with TRBD2. V was pared by 7 bases and J by 4 bases, with 2 bases of the junction left unmatched. Germline V gene lookup returns CDR1 SGHTA and CDR2 FQGNSA. CDR3 length: 13 residues. The CDR3 DNA is TGTGCCAGCACGACTAGCGGGGGTTACGAGCAGTACTTC. The encoded protein is CASTTSGGYEQYF.

V usage is TRBV6-5 and J usage is TRBJ2-1, with D possibly matching TRBD2 (6 bases). The CDR3 covers 11 residues. Germline assignment: CDR1 MNHEY and CDR2 SVGAGI. V lost 2 bases, J lost 10 bases, and 6 bases lay in between. CDR3 region: CASSYAGEQFF. The CDR3 bases are TGTGCCAGCAGTTACGCGGGGGAGCAGTTCTTC.

The gene calls are TRBV7-8 and TRBJ2-1, with D possibly matching TRBD2 (7 bases). CDR3 length: 16 amino acids. V was pared by 8 bases and J by 2 bases, with 19 bases between. CDR1 and CDR2 (germline): SGHVS, FQNEAQ. As DNA, the CDR3 is TGTGCCAGCGGCGGGGGCCCTATTGGCCCCTACAATGAGCAGTTCTTC. This gives the protein CASGGGPIGPYNEQFF.

This chain uses TRBV28 with TRBJ1-5; D gene ambiguous. The V end was cut by 5 bases, the J end by 4 bases, with 12 bases between. The CDR3 is 14 amino acids. Germline values: CDR1 MDHEN, CDR2 SYDVKM. The CDR3 loop reads CASSPDGGNQPQHF. The DNA for the CDR3 is TGTGCCAGCAGTCCGGACGGCGGGAATCAGCCCCAGCATTTT.

This clone occurred once. The chain has TRBV5-1 and TRBJ1-2; 9 bases are shared with TRBD1. Trimming removed 4 bases from V and 2 bases from J; junction bases left unmatched: 6. Germline CDR1 is SGHRS and CDR2 is YFSETQ. This CDR3 has 15 amino acids. DNA of the CDR3: TGCGCCAGCAGCCCCGGGACAGGGTACAACTATGGCTACACCTTC. Translated: CASSPGTGYNYGYTF.

CDR3 sequence reads: CATSLGGDGANVLTF. The CDR3 region has the DNA TGTGCCACCTCCCTCGGGGGGGATGGGGCCAACGTCCTGACTTTC. This chain connects TRBV15 to TRBJ2-6, with TRBD2 matching 8 bases. The CDR3 runs to 15 residues. The junction had 6 bases not matched to a gene; V was cut back by 8 bases and J by 3 bases. The V gene's germline CDR1 is LNHNV and CDR2 YYDKDF (reference sequence).

The chain links TRBV5-6 to TRBJ1-5, with a tentative D call TRBD1 (5 bases). CDR3 size: 13 residues. Germline V gene sequence: CDR1 SGHDT, CDR2 YYEEEE. The ends were cut back, 4 bases at V and 4 bases at J, with 9 bases in the middle. CDR3 sequence: CASSPGPNQPQHF. For the CDR3, the DNA is TGTGCCAGCAGCCCGGGACCTAATCAGCCCCAGCATTTT.

The chain uses TRBV19 and TRBJ1-5, with no clear D. The CDR3 is 15 amino acids. Trimming shortened V by 6 bases and J by 5 bases, and 17 bases separated the two germline ends. Per the germline V gene, CDR1 is LNHDA and CDR2 is SQIVND (reference sequence). CDR3: CASRYRSFIDQPQHF. The CDR3 DNA sequence: TGTGCCAGTAGATACAGATCCTTTATCGATCAGCCCCAGCATTTT.

The chain uses TRBV10-3 and TRBJ1-5; D is unclear. With 8 bases removed from V and 0 bases from J, the gap between germline ends came to 8 bases. Germline V gene lookup returns CDR1 ENHRY and CDR2 SYGVKD. This CDR3 is built from 13 residues. CDR3 sequence reads: CAIGENSNQPQHF. CDR3 in DNA: TGTGCCATCGGGGAAAATAGCAATCAGCCCCAGCATTTT.

The chain joins TRBV4-2 to TRBJ1-1, with no clear D. The CDR3 contains 14 residues. V dropped 3 bases and J dropped 10 bases, with 18 bases sitting between them. Per the germline V gene, CDR1 is LGHNA and CDR2 is YNFKEQ. DNA for the CDR3: TGTGCCAGCAGCCACGTAGCGGCGGGAGGATCAGCTTTCTTT. Amino acids: CASSHVAAGGSAFF.

This clone was recorded only once. This rearrangement joins TRBV28 to TRBJ1-6; TRBD1 might be the D (6 bases). CDR1 is MDHEN, CDR2 SYDVKM, per germline. V was shortened by 3 bases and J by 10 bases, with 13 bases between the two germline ends. This CDR3 region has 14 residues. CDR3 nucleotide sequence: TGTGCCAGCAGTTTTGATCGGGGGCAATCACCCCTCCACTTT. Amino acid sequence: CASSFDRGQSPLHF.

The chain carries TRBV20-1 and TRBJ2-3; no firm D call. There are 11 residues in the CDR3. Germline V CDR1 and CDR2: DFQATT, SNEGSKA (reference sequence). The germline V and J ends were trimmed by 6 bases and 2 bases, with 6 bases remaining between them. The CDR3 here is CSAASTDTQYF. CDR3 DNA: TGCAGTGCCGCCTCCACAGATACGCAGTATTTT.

The chain has TRBV10-3 and TRBJ1-2; D not resolved. This CDR3 is built from 13 residues. V shed 2 bases and J shed 1 base, with 5 bases lying between them. Germline V lookup: CDR1 ENHRY, CDR2 SYGVKD. The CDR3 spells CAISEGSNYGYTF. For the CDR3, the DNA is TGTGCCATCAGTGAGGGCAGTAACTATGGCTACACCTTC.

The genes are TRBV11-3 and TRBJ1-1; D unclear. Trimming removed 1 base at V and 6 bases at J, with 12 bases between. Per germline, CDR1 SGHNT and CDR2 YENEEA. The CDR3 contains 14 residues. The CDR3 loop is CASSLGGMASEAFF. In DNA form, the CDR3 reads TGTGCCAGCAGCTTAGGGGGAATGGCCTCTGAAGCTTTCTTT.

V usage is TRBV7-9 and J usage is TRBJ2-3; D ambiguous. Trimming removed 0 bases at V and 2 bases at J, with 15 bases between. The CDR3 consists of 17 residues. Germline CDR1 and CDR2: SEHNR and FQNEAQ (reference sequence). The CDR3 nucleotides are TGTGCCAGCAGCTTAGCGGCGGCCGCGGACCTCACAGATACGCAGTATTTT. It codes for CASSLAAAADLTDTQYF.

The genes are TRBV30 and TRBJ2-1; TRBD2 is a possible D gene (5 bases). Germline values: CDR1 GTSNPN, CDR2 SVGIG (reference sequence). The length of the CDR3 is 11 residues. V was cut by 1 base and J by 7 bases, with 5 bases left in between. Written as DNA, the CDR3 is TGTGCCTGGAGTGGAGGGAATGAGCAGTTCTTC. It translates to CAWSGGNEQFF.

A note on this clone: This same CDR3 is encoded by further DNA sequences in the sample. The CDR3 reads CASLRDTEAFF. DNA for the CDR3: TGTGCCAGCCTGCGGGACACTGAAGCTTTCTTT. The chain links TRBV6-5 to TRBJ1-1, with unresolved D. Germline assignment: CDR1 MNHEY and CDR2 SVGAGI. V lost 8 bases and J lost 3, with 7 bases in between. The CDR3 runs 11 residues.

This chain joins TRBV3-1 (or the pseudogene TRBV3-2) and TRBJ1-6; possible D gene TRBD1, 5 bases. Germline V gene sequence: CDR1 LGHDT, CDR2 YNNKEL (reference sequence). V was shortened by 6 bases and J by 7 bases, with 22 bases between the two germline ends. CDR3 length: 17 residues. CDR3 residues: CASSPREREGKNSPLHF. Written as DNA, the CDR3 is TGTGCCAGCAGTCCCAGGGAAAGGGAAGGGAAAAATTCACCCCTCCACTTT.

The DNA of the CDR3 is TGTGCCAGCCCCCCAGGGGGAGCAGGGTCAGCACCCCTCCACTTT. This translates into CASPPGGAGSAPLHF. The chain combines TRBV27 with TRBJ1-6; 7 positions agree with TRBD1. The ends lost 8 bases at V and 11 bases at J; junction bases unmatched: 15. In germline, CDR1 is MNHEY, CDR2 SMNVEV (reference sequence). This CDR3 has 15 residues.

CDR3 in amino acids: CASLDRRQGALINYGYTF. Here the CDR3 DNA reads TGTGCCAGCCTGGATAGACGACAGGGGGCCCTCATTAACTATGGCTACACCTTC. The chain links TRBV5-4 to TRBJ1-2; the match to TRBD1 covers 10 bases. CDR1 is SGHNT, CDR2 YYREEE, per germline (reference sequence). The CDR3 length is 18 residues. The J segment lost 1 base and the V segment lost 7 bases, leaving 16 bases of the junction unmatched. The full variable domain, with the rest looked up from reference TRBV5-4 and TRBJ1-2, is ETGVTQSPTHLIKTRGQQVTLRCSSQSGHNTVSWYQQALGQGPQFIFQYYREEENGRGNFPPRFSGLQFPNYSSELNVNALELDDSALYLCASLDRRQGALINYGYTFGSGTRLTVV.

The chain joins TRBV6-5 to TRBJ2-2, with 10 bases matching TRBD1. The CDR3 covers 15 residues. Germline CDR1 reads MNHEY; CDR2 reads SVGAGI. With V trimmed by 7 bases and J by 4 bases, 6 bases remained unmatched. The CDR3, as DNA: TGTGCCAGCAAGGGACAGGGGTCGCTCACCGGGGAGCTGTTTTTT. It specifies CASKGQGSLTGELFF.

Remarks on this clone: The same CDR3 can be traced to other DNA sequences in this sample. V and J are TRBV5-1 and TRBJ2-2; D gene uncertain. V was cut by 0 bases and J by 2 bases, with 8 bases left in between. This CDR3 spans 15 amino acids. Germline V gene sequence: CDR1 SGHRS, CDR2 YFSETQ. Here the CDR3 reads CASSLGGSNTGELFF. The CDR3 DNA reads TGCGCCAGCAGCTTGGGTGGTTCTAACACCGGGGAGCTGTTTTTT.

The chain has TRBV28 and TRBJ2-7, with D perhaps being TRBD1 or TRBD2 (6 bases each). The CDR3 runs 12 residues. V lost 11 bases and J lost 7, with 18 bases in between. Germline V gene data show CDR1 as MDHEN and CDR2 as SYDVKM. CDR3 sequence reads: CAHGGGIREQYF. The CDR3 region has the DNA TGTGCCCACGGGGGCGGGATTAGGGAGCAGTACTTC.

The V call is TRBV11-3, the J call TRBJ1-4, with D perhaps matching TRBD1 (5 bases). Germline-derived CDR1 and CDR2 are SGHNT and YENEEA. V was shortened by 8 bases and J by 8 bases, with 15 bases between the two germline ends. The CDR3 is 13 amino acids. The CDR3 nucleotides read TGTGCCAGCCGCAAAGGGGCGGGGGAAAAACTGTTTTTT. Its protein is CASRKGAGEKLFF. Combining the CDR3 with reference TRBV11-3 and TRBJ1-4 gives the whole variable domain EAGVVQSPRYKIIEKKQPVAFWCNPISGHNTLYWYLQNLGQGPELLIRYENEEAVDDSQLPKDRFSAERLKGVDSTLKIQPAELGDSAVYLCASRKGAGEKLFFGSGTQLSVL.

The chain is built from TRBV5-4 and TRBJ1-6; the D gene is possibly TRBD1 (5 bases). Germline loops: CDR1 SGHNT, CDR2 YYREEE (reference sequence). The CDR3 sequence is 16 residues long. Deletions cut 4 bases from V and 7 bases from J, with 18 bases between. CDR3 sequence reads: CASSGHSTKENSPLHF. DNA of the CDR3: TGTGCCAGCAGCGGACATTCTACGAAAGAAAATTCACCCCTCCACTTT.